The TCR beta chain under discussion was sequenced for a study of blood T cell repertoires in COVID-19 (TCRdb year 2020). Background for the entire study: The collaborator samples originated in the United States, Italy and Spain and spanned the acute and convalescent phases of COVID-19. The material from the prospective study consisted of cDNA or gDNA derived from T cells, B-cell-depleted T cells, or PBMCs. The dataset comprised deeply sampled blood TCRbeta repertoires from subjects exposed to, actively infected with, or recovered from COVID-19. The repertoires were made available in a free public database intended to serve as a resource for research on the immune response to SARS-CoV-2. The samples were drawn from two sources: the first 160 participants of the ongoing ImmuneRACE study, and 1,200 or so subjects contributed by 6 global collaborators. A de-identified subject ID, COVID-19 status, age in years and sex were almost always included in the sample metadata. Where available, HLA class I and class II types were obtained from metadata supplied by the sample provider rather than from assay-based typing.

In Seattle, one collaborating source enrolled patients while the infection was active and tracked those patients longitudinally over the course of disease. The collaborating institutions used their own protocols to collect whole blood in K2EDTA tubes. For TCRbeta analysis, collaborator samples were shipped as frozen whole blood, as isolated PBMCs, or as DNA extracted from either sample type. A note on this clone: The target of this receptor is not known. Nothing much larger sits one base from this clone, and base qualities are not available.

The research as a whole found: The amount of clinical and demographic metadata varied by source and participant and was provided uncurated.

CDR1 SGHNT and CDR2 YYREEE were looked up in the germline V gene (reference sequence). V lost 2 bases and J lost 1 base; the stretch between them is 4 bases long. The CDR3 runs 12 amino acids, cysteine and phenylalanine included. Only the CDR3 DNA stays, 36 bases, in frame from base 1. TCRbeta CDR3 regions were amplified from genomic DNA by means of the immunoSEQ Assay, a bias-controlled multiplex PCR. In the paper's pipeline: Nucleated cell counts per sample were estimated from amplification of reference gene primers within the assay. To quantify the absolute abundance of each unique TCRbeta CDR3 rearrangement, sequence reads were collapsed and filtered. For each sample, productive Simpson clonality was calculated by taking the square root of Simpson's diversity index across productive rearrangements. Drawn from immuneACCESS, this table holds only the in-frame rearrangements with V and J called that TCRdb kept. Clones are partly lost; checked studies trace under half to an unresolved V gene and leave the rest unexplained. V, J and clone size are taken as reported in that table, and D and trimming were inferred from the DNA itself. This sample is represented by roughly 130,000 clones; 88% of them were singletons. Together, the top ten hold approximately 2.4% of the sample.

The rearrangement joined TRBV5-4 to TRBJ2-7, with no reliable assignment of the D segment. The clonotype originates from a human donor with COVID-19, enrolled during active disease. The donor label of this sample is uncertain. Sequenced input: peripheral blood. The DNA is TGTGCCAGCAGCTTCGCGTCCTACGAGCAGTACTTC. Its product reads: CASSFASYEQYF.